This TCR beta chain was sequenced in a study of blood T cells in healthy people across ages (dated by TCRdb to the mid-2010s). Notes on the research overall: Template switching captured roughly one uniquely barcoded TCR beta cDNA molecule per two T cells in model experiments. To avoid experimental bias, donors of different ages were randomly spread across the sequencing lanes. Donors were grouped into four age groups: young (average approximately 15 years), middle-aged (roughly 40), aged (about 60) and long-lived (82). The study measured age-related changes in TCR beta repertoire diversity using deep sequencing normalized with unique cDNA molecular identifiers. Using the same blood draw, the study looked at two additional independent replicas of 1 million unique cDNA reads for two donors, one aged 18 to 30 and the other aged 80 or older.

To note about this clonotype: Its antigen has not been determined. No base qualities exist here, and no much larger clone lies one base off it.

Libraries were prepared through 5' RACE. Sequenced on an Illumina HiSeq 2500. A second PCR of 7 to 11 cycles was run with a J-beta primer mix and a sample-barcoded 5' primer. Each TCR beta cDNA molecule received a unique molecular identifier from a template-switch 5' adaptor carrying 12 random nucleotides. Each sample yielded at least 2.5 million CDR3-containing paired-end reads. The Mint cDNA synthesis kit, primed by a TRBC-specific oligonucleotide, was used to synthesize first-strand cDNA from all RNA. Following uracil-DNA glycosylase treatment, a first 18-cycle PCR with universal primers M1SS and BC2_uni_R was performed on all cDNA. Per the original workflow: For normalization, 1 million high-quality reads were randomly selected from each sample, with every read carrying a distinct molecular identifier. Instead of being binned into consensus sequences, reads that shared molecular identifiers were thrown out. MiTCR, with a Q25 quality threshold and the strictest error-elimination algorithm, was used for CDR3 identification, clonotype clustering and error correction. A nonparametric unseen species model with Euler transformation was used to estimate lower-bound total TCR beta diversity. The public reads were reanalyzed by TCRdb: fastp trimming at Q25, MiXCR alignment, in-frame beta chains only. Here each entry gathers all rows of one CDR3 protein and keeps the most common genes and DNA. V and J calls and clone size were set by TCRdb, not the authors. The sample yields about 1.6 million distinct CDR3 sequences; 30% to 40% were counted once. Approximately 11% of the sample lies in the top ten.

The germline V and J ends show losses of 4 bases and 5 bases respectively, and no gene match explains 9 bases of the junction. The CDR3 starts with the cysteine, ends with the phenylalanine, and has 15 residues. The sequence is cut down to CDR3 DNA, 45 bases in frame from base 1. For CDR1 and CDR2, the germline V gene lists ENHRY and SYGVKD. The roughly 39 donors, aged 6 to 90 years, were systemically healthy Caucasian individuals from Russia. Each donor gave 8 to 10 milliliters of peripheral blood, collected into EDTA-treated Vacutainer tubes. Ficoll-Paque density-gradient centrifugation was used to isolate PBMCs, with at least 6 million obtained per sample. Total RNA, at least 6 micrograms per sample, was extracted from PBMCs with Trizol reagent. The percentages of naive CD45RAhigh/CD27high T cells were determined by flow cytometry on a PBMC aliquot from every donor. What the research found in general, with its limitations: There was a strong correlation between observed TCR beta diversity and the percentage of naive T cells measured by flow cytometry. Total diversity estimates from one million sequenced T cells were considered lower bounds and underestimates. Compared with the aged group, more naive CD4+ T cells, fewer expanded clones and increased TCR diversity were shown by the long-lived group, suggesting age selection. As age increased, observed TCR beta diversity per million T cells dropped in a roughly linear way, and a significant reduction was already evident by age roughly 36. Conclusive comparison of naive and antigen-experienced compartments was prevented by the profiling of bulk unsorted PBMCs. Because donor CMV infection status was unknown, age-related changes in expanded clonotypes were potentially confounded.

In this chain, TRBV10-3 is recombined with TRBJ2-5; 8 bases in the middle match TRBD2. This TCR was sampled from a young woman in good health. Sequencing was performed on blood. CDR3 region: CAISVSGSGRETQYF. The DNA reads TGTGCCATCAGTGTCAGCGGGAGCGGTCGGGAGACCCAGTACTTC.